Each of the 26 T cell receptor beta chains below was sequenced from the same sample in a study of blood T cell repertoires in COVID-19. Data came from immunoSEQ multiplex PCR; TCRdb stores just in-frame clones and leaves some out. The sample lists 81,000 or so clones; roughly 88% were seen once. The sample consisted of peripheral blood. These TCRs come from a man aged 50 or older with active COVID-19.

CDR3 in amino acids: CASSPVGGANEKLFF. The CDR3 DNA reads as TGTGCCAGCAGCCCCGTGGGAGGGGCGAATGAAAAACTGTTTTTT. V is TRBV9 and J is TRBJ1-4, with D maybe TRBD1 (5 bases). Germline values: CDR1 SGDLS, CDR2 YYNGEE. The CDR3 spans 15 residues. With 4 bases removed from V and 5 bases from J, the gap between germline ends came to 15 bases.

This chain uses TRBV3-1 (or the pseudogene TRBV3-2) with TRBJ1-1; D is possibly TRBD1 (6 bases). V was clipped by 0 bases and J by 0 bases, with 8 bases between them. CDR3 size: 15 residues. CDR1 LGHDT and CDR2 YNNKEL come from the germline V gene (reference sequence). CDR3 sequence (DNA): TGTGCCAGCAGCCAAGAAGACAGGTTGAACACTGAAGCTTTCTTT. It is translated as CASSQEDRLNTEAFF.

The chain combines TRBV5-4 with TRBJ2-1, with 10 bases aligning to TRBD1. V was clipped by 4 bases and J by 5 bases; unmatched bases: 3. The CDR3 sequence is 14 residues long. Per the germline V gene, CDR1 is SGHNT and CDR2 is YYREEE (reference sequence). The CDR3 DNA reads TGTGCCAGCAGCGGGGACAGGGGTAACAATGAGCAGTTCTTC. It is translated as CASSGDRGNNEQFF.

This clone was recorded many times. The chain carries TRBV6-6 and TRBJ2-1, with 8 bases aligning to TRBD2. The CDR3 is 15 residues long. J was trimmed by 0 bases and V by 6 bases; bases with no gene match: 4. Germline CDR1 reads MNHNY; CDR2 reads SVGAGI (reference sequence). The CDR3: CASSRGTSSYNEQFF. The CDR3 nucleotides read TGTGCCAGCAGCCGCGGGACTAGCTCCTACAATGAGCAGTTCTTC.

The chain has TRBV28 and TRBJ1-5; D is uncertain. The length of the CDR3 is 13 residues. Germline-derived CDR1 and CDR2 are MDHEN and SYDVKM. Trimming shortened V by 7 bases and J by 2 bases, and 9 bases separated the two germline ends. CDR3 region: CASTFSGNQPQHF. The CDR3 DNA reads TGTGCCAGCACCTTTAGCGGCAATCAGCCCCAGCATTTT. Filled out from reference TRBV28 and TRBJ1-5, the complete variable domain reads DVKVTQSSRYLVKRTGEKVFLECVQDMDHENMFWYRQDPGLGLRLIYFSYDVKMKEKGDIPEGYSVSREKKERFSLILESASTNQTSMYLCASTFSGNQPQHFGDGTRLSIL.

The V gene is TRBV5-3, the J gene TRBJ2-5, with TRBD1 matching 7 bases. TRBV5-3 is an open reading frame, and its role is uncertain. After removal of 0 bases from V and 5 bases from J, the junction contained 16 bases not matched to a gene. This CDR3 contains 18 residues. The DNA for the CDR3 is TGTGCCAGAAGCTTGGATCACGAGGCCCTGACAGGGCGCGAGACCCAGTACTTC. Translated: CARSLDHEALTGRETQYF.

For the CDR3, the DNA is TGTGCCAGCAGTCCGGACAGAGATTCACCCCTCCACTTT. This codes for CASSPDRDSPLHF. This chain links TRBV12-3 or TRBV12-4 with TRBJ1-6; TRBD1 might be the D (6 bases). The germline V and J ends were trimmed by 5 bases and 8 bases, with 10 bases remaining between them. This CDR3 contains 13 residues.

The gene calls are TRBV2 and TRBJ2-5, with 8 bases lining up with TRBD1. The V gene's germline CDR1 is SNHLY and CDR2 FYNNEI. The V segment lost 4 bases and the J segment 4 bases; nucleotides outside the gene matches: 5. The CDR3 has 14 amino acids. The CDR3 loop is CASSATGVAETQYF. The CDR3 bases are TGTGCCAGCAGTGCGACAGGGGTGGCAGAGACCCAGTACTTC.

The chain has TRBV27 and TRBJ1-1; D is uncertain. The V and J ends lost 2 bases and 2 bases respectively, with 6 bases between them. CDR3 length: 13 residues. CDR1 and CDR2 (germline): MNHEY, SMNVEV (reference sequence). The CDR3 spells CASSLAGNTEAFF. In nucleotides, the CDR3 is TGTGCCAGCAGTTTAGCAGGTAACACTGAAGCTTTCTTT.

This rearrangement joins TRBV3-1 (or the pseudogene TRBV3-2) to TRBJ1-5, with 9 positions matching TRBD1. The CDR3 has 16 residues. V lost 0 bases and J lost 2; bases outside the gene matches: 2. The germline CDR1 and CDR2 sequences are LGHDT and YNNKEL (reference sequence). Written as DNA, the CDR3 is TGTGCCAGCAGCCAAGAGGACAGGGGAGGCAATCAGCCCCAGCATTTT. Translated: CASSQEDRGGNQPQHF.

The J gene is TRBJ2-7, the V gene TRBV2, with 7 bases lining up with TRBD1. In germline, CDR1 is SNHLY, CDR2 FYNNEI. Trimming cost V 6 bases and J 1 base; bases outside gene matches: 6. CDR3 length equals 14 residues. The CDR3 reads CASRPGTASYEQYF. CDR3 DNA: TGTGCCAGCAGGCCCGGGACAGCATCCTACGAGCAGTACTTC.

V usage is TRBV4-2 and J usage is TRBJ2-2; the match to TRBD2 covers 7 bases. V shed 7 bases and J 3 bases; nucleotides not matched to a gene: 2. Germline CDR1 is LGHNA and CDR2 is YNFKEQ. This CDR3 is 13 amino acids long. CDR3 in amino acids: CASMGGDTGELFF. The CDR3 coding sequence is TGTGCCAGCATGGGAGGGGACACCGGGGAGCTGTTTTTT.

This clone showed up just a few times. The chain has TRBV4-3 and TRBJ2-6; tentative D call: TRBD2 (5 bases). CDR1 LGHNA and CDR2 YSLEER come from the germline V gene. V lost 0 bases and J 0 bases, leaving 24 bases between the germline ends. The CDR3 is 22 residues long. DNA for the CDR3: TGCGCCAGCAGCCAAGATATGCTAAAGGGCGCGGGCGGTGGCTCTGGGGCCAACGTCCTGACTTTC. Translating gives CASSQDMLKGAGGGSGANVLTF.

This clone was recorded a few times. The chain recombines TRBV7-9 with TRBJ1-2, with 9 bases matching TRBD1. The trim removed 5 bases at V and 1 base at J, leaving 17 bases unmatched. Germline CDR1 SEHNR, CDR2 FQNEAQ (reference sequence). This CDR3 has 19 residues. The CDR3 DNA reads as TGTGCCAGCAGCCCTCCCCCCGGGACAGGGACCCTTCTTAACTATGGCTACACCTTC. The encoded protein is CASSPPPGTGTLLNYGYTF.

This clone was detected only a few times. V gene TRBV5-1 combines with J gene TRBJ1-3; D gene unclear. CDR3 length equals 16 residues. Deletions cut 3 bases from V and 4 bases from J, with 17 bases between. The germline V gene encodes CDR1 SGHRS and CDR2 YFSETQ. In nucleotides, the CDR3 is TGCGCCAGCAGCTCAAAGGAGGGAGATGAAGGAAACACCATATATTTT. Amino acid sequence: CASSSKEGDEGNTIYF.

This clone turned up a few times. The CDR3 sequence: CASSSLYHREGGEAFF. The CDR3 coding sequence is TGTGCCAGCAGCTCCCTGTACCACAGGGAGGGGGGAGAAGCTTTCTTT. This sequence joins TRBV5-6 and TRBJ1-1, with D maybe TRBD1 (6 bases). This CDR3 spans 16 amino acids. Germline V lookup: CDR1 SGHDT, CDR2 YYEEEE. Between the trimmed V and J ends, which lost 3 bases and 8 bases, there was a span of 23 bases.

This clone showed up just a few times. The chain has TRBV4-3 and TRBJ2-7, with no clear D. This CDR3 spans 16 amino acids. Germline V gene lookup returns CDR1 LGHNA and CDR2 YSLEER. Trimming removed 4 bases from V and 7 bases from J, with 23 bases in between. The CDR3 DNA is TGCGCCAGCAGCCCTTCCTCCGGTTTCTCCTACGGGGAGCAGTACTTC. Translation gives CASSPSSGFSYGEQYF.

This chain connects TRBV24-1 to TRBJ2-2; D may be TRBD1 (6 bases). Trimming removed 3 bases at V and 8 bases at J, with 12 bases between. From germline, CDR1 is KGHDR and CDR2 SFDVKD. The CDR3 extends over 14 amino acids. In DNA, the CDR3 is TGTGCCACCAGTGATGGGGGCTTCAGGGGGGAGCTGTTTTTT. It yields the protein CATSDGGFRGELFF.

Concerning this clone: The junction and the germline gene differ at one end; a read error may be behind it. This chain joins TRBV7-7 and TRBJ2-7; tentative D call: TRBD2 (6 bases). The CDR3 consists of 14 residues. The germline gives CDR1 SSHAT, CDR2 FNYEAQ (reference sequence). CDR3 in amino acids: CASSLNAGDCEQYF. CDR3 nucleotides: TGTGCTAGCAGCTTAAACGCTGGGGACTGCGAGCAGTACTTC.

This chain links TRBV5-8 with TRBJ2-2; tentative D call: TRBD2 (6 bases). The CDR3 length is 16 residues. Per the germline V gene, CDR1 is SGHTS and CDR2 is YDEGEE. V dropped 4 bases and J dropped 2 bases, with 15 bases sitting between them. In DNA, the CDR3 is TGTGCCAGCAGCCCCCGAGCGGGTCTAAACACCGGGGAGCTGTTTTTT. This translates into CASSPRAGLNTGELFF. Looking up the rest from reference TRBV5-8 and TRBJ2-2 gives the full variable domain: EAGVTQSPTHLIKTRGQQATLRCSPISGHTSVYWYQQALGLGLQFLLWYDEGEERNRGNFPPRFSGRQFPNYSSELNVNALELEDSALYLCASSPRAGLNTGELFFGEGSRLTVL.

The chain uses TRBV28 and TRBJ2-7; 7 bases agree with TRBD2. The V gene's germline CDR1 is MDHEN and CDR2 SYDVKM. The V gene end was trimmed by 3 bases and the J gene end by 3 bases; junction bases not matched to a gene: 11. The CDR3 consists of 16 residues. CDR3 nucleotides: TGTGCCAGCAGTTTGGTTCCGGCGGGAGTTCGCTACGAGCAGTACTTC. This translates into CASSLVPAGVRYEQYF.

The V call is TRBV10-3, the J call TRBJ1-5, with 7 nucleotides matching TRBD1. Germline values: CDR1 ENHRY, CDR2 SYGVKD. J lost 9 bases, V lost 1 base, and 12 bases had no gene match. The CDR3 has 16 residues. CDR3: CAISEYGRGSQLPQHF. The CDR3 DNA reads TGTGCCATCAGTGAGTATGGCAGGGGGAGCCAATTGCCCCAGCATTTT.

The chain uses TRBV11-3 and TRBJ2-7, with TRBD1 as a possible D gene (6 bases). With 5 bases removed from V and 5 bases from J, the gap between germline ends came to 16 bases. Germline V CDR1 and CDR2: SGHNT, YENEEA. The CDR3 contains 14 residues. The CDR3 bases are TGTGCCAGCAGCCAAGACAGGAACCGTCACGAGCAGTACTTC. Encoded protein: CASSQDRNRHEQYF.

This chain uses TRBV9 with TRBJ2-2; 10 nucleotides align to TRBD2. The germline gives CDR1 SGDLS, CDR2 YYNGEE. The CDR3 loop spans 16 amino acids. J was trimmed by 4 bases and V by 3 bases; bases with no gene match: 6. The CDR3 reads CASSGTSGTTTGELFF. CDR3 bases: TGTGCCAGCAGCGGAACTAGCGGGACGACCACCGGGGAGCTGTTTTTT.

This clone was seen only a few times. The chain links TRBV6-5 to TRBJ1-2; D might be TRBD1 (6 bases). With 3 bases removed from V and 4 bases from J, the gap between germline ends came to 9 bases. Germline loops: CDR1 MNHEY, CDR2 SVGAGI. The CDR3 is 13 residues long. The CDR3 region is CASSYGGGYGYTF. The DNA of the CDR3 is TGTGCCAGCAGTTATGGGGGCGGCTATGGCTACACCTTC.

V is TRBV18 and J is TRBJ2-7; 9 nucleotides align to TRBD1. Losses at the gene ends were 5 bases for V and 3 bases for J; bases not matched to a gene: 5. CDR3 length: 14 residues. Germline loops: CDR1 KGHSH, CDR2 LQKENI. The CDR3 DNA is TGTGCCAGCTCATCGAGACAGGGGGTCTACGAGCAGTACTTC. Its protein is CASSSRQGVYEQYF.